The entry that follows covers one T cell receptor (beta chain) sequence. Its antigen is still unknown. The data belong to a study of a mutant IDH1 vaccine in newly diagnosed glioma. This sample's time point: week 5, during vaccination. The content of each vaccine dose was 300 ug of mutant IDH1 20-mer peptide, and topical imiquimod accompanied it. There are 14 residues in the CDR3. V lost 1 base and J 2 bases, leaving 9 bases between the germline ends. Germline assignment: CDR1 SGHTA and CDR2 FQGNSA. Only in-frame clones appear in the TCRdb table, and some are missing; sequencing was by immunoSEQ multiplex PCR. The data show around 40,000 clones, 70% to 90% seen once.

The sample here was PBMCs, taken from a glioma patient whose treatment included an IDH1 peptide vaccine. The receptor comes from a man aged 35 to 55 with glioma. The chain links TRBV7-2 to TRBJ2-7, with D unresolved. The CDR3 coding sequence is TGTGCCAGCAGCTTAGAGTGGGGTGCCTACGAGCAGTACTTC. Translating gives CASSLEWGAYEQYF.